The 13 T cell receptor beta chains presented below share a single source sample, sequenced in a study of beta chain features in type 1 diabetes. Sequenced material consisted of expressed TCRB transcripts (all of the isolated RNA was reverse transcribed). Sequenced by immunoSEQ multiplex PCR; TCRdb stores in-frame clones only, minus some. Of about 290,000 clones listed, approximately 8% are singletons. The material sequenced was central memory CD4+ T cells from blood. These receptors were taken from a woman aged 18-29 years in good health.

V and J are TRBV6-1 and TRBJ1-5, with unresolved D. V dropped 7 bases and J dropped 0 bases, with 13 bases sitting between them. The CDR3 length is 15 residues. Germline-derived CDR1 and CDR2 are MNHNS and SASEGT. As DNA, the CDR3 is TGTGCCAGCATTGGGAGATCATATAGCAATCAGCCCCAGCATTTT. Residues: CASIGRSYSNQPQHF.

This clone was seen a handful of times. This chain uses TRBV5-1 with TRBJ1-4, with 7 bases fitting TRBD1. J was trimmed by 8 bases and V by 2 bases; bases with no gene match: 6. Germline CDR1 and CDR2: SGHRS and YFSETQ. The CDR3 totals 14 residues. CDR3 nucleotides: TGCGCCAGCAGCTTCATATCGACAGGGGAAAAACTGTTTTTT. This codes for CASSFISTGEKLFF.

The chain couples TRBV6-6 to TRBJ2-7, with a tentative D call TRBD1 (6 bases). The CDR3 length is 13 residues. CDR1 MNHNY and CDR2 SVGAGI come from the germline V gene (reference sequence). V lost 5 bases, J lost 0 bases, and 8 bases lay in between. The chain's CDR3 is CASSTGTSYEQYF. In DNA, the CDR3 is TGTGCCAGCAGTACAGGGACCTCCTACGAGCAGTACTTC.

The chain joins TRBV30 to TRBJ1-2, with 7 bases matching TRBD1. V was clipped by 4 bases and J by 8 bases; unmatched bases: 4. Germline V gene data show CDR1 as GTSNPN and CDR2 as SVGIG (reference sequence). The CDR3 is 11 amino acids. The CDR3: CAWTTGAGYTF. The CDR3 DNA sequence: TGTGCCTGGACCACAGGGGCCGGCTACACCTTC. Full variable domain (rest looked up from reference TRBV30 and TRBJ1-2): SQTIHQWPATLVQPVGSPLSLECTVEGTSNPNLYWYRQAAGRGLQLLFYSVGIGQISSEVPQNLSASRPQDRQFILSSKKLLLSDSGFYLCAWTTGAGYTFGSGTRLTVV.

The chain carries TRBV6-1 and TRBJ1-2; TRBD1 might be the D (5 bases). Trimming stripped 5 bases from V and 6 bases from J, with 10 bases between. CDR1 is MNHNS, CDR2 SASEGT, per germline. This CDR3 spans 12 amino acids. For the CDR3, the DNA is TGTGCCAGCAGTTTTCAGGGCCATGGCTACACCTTC. It yields the protein CASSFQGHGYTF.

This clone was picked up many times. The chain is built from TRBV2 and TRBJ2-6; no definite D call. The CDR3 length is 14 residues. The germline V gene encodes CDR1 SNHLY and CDR2 FYNNEI. V lost 3 bases and J lost 4, with 7 bases in between. The CDR3 coding sequence is TGTGCCAGCAGTGATAAAGCCGGGGCCAACGTCCTGACTTTC. It is translated as CASSDKAGANVLTF.

Points on this clone: Additional DNA sequences in this sample encode the identical CDR3. The chain combines TRBV9 with TRBJ2-2; D perhaps matches TRBD1 (5 bases). With 3 bases removed from V and 5 bases from J, the gap between germline ends came to 8 bases. This CDR3 contains 13 residues. Germline CDR1 and CDR2: SGDLS and YYNGEE. DNA for the CDR3: TGTGCCAGCAGCGCCCAGGGAACCGGGGAGCTGTTTTTT. Translating it yields CASSAQGTGELFF.

V gene TRBV6-1 combines with J gene TRBJ1-1; D gene uncertain. V shed 10 bases and J shed 4 bases, with 19 bases lying between them. Germline CDR1 is MNHNS and CDR2 is SASEGT. The CDR3 has 14 amino acids. The CDR3 DNA follows: TGTGCCACTCTCAAGGGAGGGAGAGTCACTGAAGCTTTCTTT. This translates into CATLKGGRVTEAFF.

This rearrangement joins TRBV7-3 to TRBJ1-6; 8 positions match TRBD1. The trim removed 2 bases at V and 8 bases at J, leaving 5 bases unmatched. This CDR3 region has 15 residues. In germline, CDR1 is SGHTA, CDR2 FQGTGA. CDR3 sequence reads: CASSLGQTGDSPLHF. CDR3 bases: TGTGCCAGCAGCTTAGGTCAGACAGGGGATTCACCCCTCCACTTT. Based on the CDR3 plus reference TRBV7-3 and TRBJ1-6, the full variable domain is GAGVSQTPSNKVTEKGKYVELRCDPISGHTALYWYRQSLGQGPEFLIYFQGTGAADDSGLPNDRFFAVRPEGSVSTLKIQRTERGDSAVYLCASSLGQTGDSPLHFGNGTRLTVT.

This clone was found a few times. The J gene is TRBJ2-1, the V gene TRBV7-2; 8 nucleotides align to TRBD2. Trimming cost V 1 base and J 7 bases; bases outside gene matches: 3. There are 14 residues in the CDR3. Germline lookup yields CDR1 SGHTA and CDR2 FQGNSA. In DNA, the CDR3 is TGTGCCAGCAGCTTAGACGGGACTAGTAATGAGCAGTTCTTC. This gives the protein CASSLDGTSNEQFF. Variable domain in full (rest from reference TRBV7-2 and TRBJ2-1): GAGVSQSPSNKVTEKGKDVELRCDPISGHTALYWYRQSLGQGLEFLIYFQGNSAPDKSGLPSDRFSAERTGGSVSTLTIQRTQQEDSAVYLCASSLDGTSNEQFFGPGTRLTVL.

This clone was picked up a small number of times. The V call is TRBV11-2, the J call TRBJ2-6, with TRBD2 as a possible D gene (7 bases). The germline V gene encodes CDR1 SGHAT and CDR2 FQNNGV. The ends were cut back, 7 bases at V and 15 bases at J, with 19 bases in the middle. The CDR3 contains 13 residues. CDR3 coding DNA: TGTGCCAGCACCATCGGGGGGCGCAGGGCCCTGACTTTC. It codes for CASTIGGRRALTF.

This clone was seen repeatedly, ten times or more. The rearrangement links TRBV7-2 to TRBJ1-6; D is uncertain. Trimming stripped 5 bases from V and 4 bases from J, with 6 bases between. The length of the CDR3 is 13 residues. Per the germline V gene, CDR1 is SGHTA and CDR2 is FQGNSA. The DNA of the CDR3 is TGTGCCAGCAGCCTAGATTATAATTCACCCCTCCACTTT. This translates into CASSLDYNSPLHF.

This clone was counted a few times. The chain employs TRBV5-8 and TRBJ1-3, with no clear D. Germline V gives CDR1 SGHTS, CDR2 YDEGEE. V was pared by 1 base and J by 3 bases, with 11 bases between. CDR3 length: 15 residues. For the CDR3, the DNA is TGTGCCAGCAGCTTGTTTGATGGGGTTGGAAACACCATATATTTT. It specifies CASSLFDGVGNTIYF.